This T cell receptor beta chain was identified in a study of shared clonotypes between healthy human individuals. It was at deep level that the assay was run. Libraries were prepared by immunoSEQ multiplex PCR; TCRdb keeps only in-frame clonotypes and omits some of them. The sample contains about 1.5 million clones, 95% to 99% of which appear only once. The receptor comes from a man younger than 45 in good health. Sequencing input: naive CD4+ T cells sorted from blood. The subset denotes: CD45RA+ positively selected.

For the CDR3, the DNA is TGTGCCAGCAGCGCCTCTCTAGCGGGAGCACCCGGGGAGCTGTTTTTT. It specifies CASSASLAGAPGELFF. The chain employs TRBV9 and TRBJ2-2; 10 nucleotides line up with TRBD2. The CDR3 is 16 residues long. Germline loops: CDR1 SGDLS, CDR2 YYNGEE. V shed 3 bases, J shed 6 bases, and the junction held 8 bases outside the gene matches.